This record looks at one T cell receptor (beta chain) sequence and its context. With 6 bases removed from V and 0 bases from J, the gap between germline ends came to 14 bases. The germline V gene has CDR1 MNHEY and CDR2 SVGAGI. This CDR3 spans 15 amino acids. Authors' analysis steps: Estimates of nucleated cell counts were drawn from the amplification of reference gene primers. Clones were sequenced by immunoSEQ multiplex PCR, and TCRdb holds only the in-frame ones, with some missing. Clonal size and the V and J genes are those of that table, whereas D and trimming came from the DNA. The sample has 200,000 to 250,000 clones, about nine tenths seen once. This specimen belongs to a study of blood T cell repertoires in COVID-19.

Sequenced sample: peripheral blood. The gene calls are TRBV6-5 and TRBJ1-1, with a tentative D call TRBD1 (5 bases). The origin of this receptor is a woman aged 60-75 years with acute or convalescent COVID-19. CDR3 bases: TGTGCCAGCAGACAGGACCTTGGGATGAACACTGAAGCTTTCTTT. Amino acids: CASRQDLGMNTEAFF.